Each of the 32 T cell receptor beta chains below was sequenced from the same sample in a study of T cell repertoires in cytomegalovirus infection. TCRdb recomputed calls from the reads with MiXCR, one row per CDR3 protein. The sample records some 150,000 distinct CDR3 sequences, 23% being singletons. Sequenced sample: PBMCs. The receptors originated from a human donor in good health (CMV status not recorded). Some clones in this sample may be carry-over from other donors' samples.

This sequence joins TRBV5-1 and TRBJ1-1; D is unclear. V was trimmed by 3 bases and J by 2 bases, leaving 11 bases between them. Germline V gives CDR1 SGHRS, CDR2 YFSETQ. The CDR3 loop spans 14 amino acids. DNA for the CDR3: TGCGCCAGCAGCTCAGACGTGGTTAACACTGAAGCTTTCTTT. Its protein is CASSSDVVNTEAFF.

This clonotype was recorded many times. The rearrangement joins TRBV5-1 to TRBJ2-5, with 10 bases identical to TRBD1. V lost 4 bases and J lost 5; bases outside the gene matches: 5. The V gene's germline CDR1 is SGHRS and CDR2 YFSETQ. This CDR3 region has 14 residues. The CDR3 coding sequence is TGCGCCAGCAGCGGGACAGGGGTTTGGGAGACCCAGTACTTC. It codes for CASSGTGVWETQYF.

This clonotype was picked up many times. The J gene is TRBJ1-5, the V gene TRBV4-1; D gene ambiguous. This CDR3 comprises 15 residues. Trimming stripped 3 bases from V and 1 base from J, with 10 bases between. Germline CDR1 and CDR2: MGHRA and YSYEKL. Here the CDR3 reads CASSQPGGSNQPQHF. The CDR3, as DNA: TGCGCCAGCAGCCAGCCCGGAGGGAGCAATCAGCCCCAGCATTTT.

This chain connects TRBV5-1 to TRBJ1-1, with 7 positions matching TRBD1. The CDR3 runs 16 residues. Germline values: CDR1 SGHRS, CDR2 YFSETQ. Trimming took 5 bases from V and 0 from J; bases not matched to a gene: 10. The CDR3 bases are TGCGCCAGCAGATCGGTAGGACAGGCGATGAACACTGAAGCTTTCTTT. It yields the protein CASRSVGQAMNTEAFF.

J is TRBJ2-1 and V is TRBV29-1; D not resolved. V lost 7 bases and J lost 7, with 8 bases in between. CDR1 and CDR2 from the germline V gene are SQVTM and ANQGSEA. The length of the CDR3 is 10 residues. CDR3 nucleotide sequence: TGCAGCGGTGGGTGGAATGAGCAGTTCTTC. Amino acid sequence: CSGGWNEQFF.

The rearrangement uses TRBV9 and TRBJ2-1; D not certain. CDR3 length: 14 residues. Germline V lookup: CDR1 SGDLS, CDR2 YYNGEE. V gave up 0 bases and J gave up 10 bases, with 14 bases separating them. CDR3 protein: CASSVAYPNREQFF. CDR3 bases: TGTGCCAGCAGCGTAGCCTATCCTAACAGAGAGCAGTTCTTC.

In this sample, this clonotype turned up many times. This chain connects TRBV6-5 to TRBJ1-2, with D unclear. The CDR3 loop spans 13 amino acids. V was clipped by 6 bases and J by 0 bases, with 8 bases between them. In germline, CDR1 is MNHEY, CDR2 SVGAGI. The CDR3 coding sequence is TGTGCCAGCAGGGGTAGAGCTAACTATGGCTACACCTTC. Its protein product is CASRGRANYGYTF.

The chain has TRBV30 and TRBJ2-1; 8 nucleotides line up with TRBD1. CDR3 length: 13 amino acids. V shed 8 bases and J 4 bases; nucleotides not matched to a gene: 7. Looked up from germline, CDR1 is GTSNPN and CDR2 is SVGIG (reference sequence). The CDR3 loop reads CAQGDRLYNEQFF. CDR3 nucleotides: TGTGCCCAAGGGGACAGGCTTTACAATGAGCAGTTCTTC. Looking up the rest from reference TRBV30 and TRBJ2-1 gives the full variable domain: SQTIHQWPATLVQPVGSPLSLECTVEGTSNPNLYWYRQAAGRGLQLLFYSVGIGQISSEVPQNLSASRPQDRQFILSSKKLLLSDSGFYLCAQGDRLYNEQFFGPGTRLTVL.

At least ten counts were recorded for this clonotype. The V call is TRBV7-8, the J call TRBJ2-2, with 9 bases that match TRBD2. V was clipped by 2 bases and J by 5 bases; unmatched bases: 6. CDR1 and CDR2 (germline): SGHVS, FQNEAQ. The CDR3 consists of 16 residues. CDR3 sequence reads: CASSLFSAGGTGELFF. CDR3 coding DNA: TGTGCCAGCAGCTTATTCTCAGCGGGAGGAACCGGGGAGCTGTTTTTT.

The chain is built from TRBV6-4 and TRBJ2-7; D is unclear. V was shortened by 6 bases and J by 2 bases, with 20 bases between the two germline ends. The CDR3 length is 16 residues. CDR1 is MRHNA and CDR2 is SNTAGT in the germline V gene. DNA for the CDR3: TGTGCCAGCAGAAGTGAGTCTCCCAAGGCAACCTACGAGCAGTACTTC. Protein: CASRSESPKATYEQYF.

This chain uses TRBV27 with TRBJ2-7, with 8 bases that match TRBD1. This CDR3 contains 13 residues. Trimming removed 5 bases from V and 6 bases from J; junction bases left unmatched: 6. Germline CDR1 MNHEY, CDR2 SMNVEV (reference sequence). Here the CDR3 reads CASSRGQGTEQYF. The CDR3 nucleotides are TGTGCCAGCAGTCGAGGACAGGGAACCGAGCAGTACTTC.

This clonotype was observed at least ten times. J is TRBJ1-2 and V is TRBV7-2; no reliable D call. V was pared by 0 bases and J by 4 bases, with 6 bases between. Germline CDR1 SGHTA, CDR2 FQGNSA. The CDR3 length is 13 residues. CDR3 residues: CASSLARSYGYTF. Here the CDR3 DNA reads TGTGCCAGCAGCTTAGCGCGGTCCTATGGCTACACCTTC.

A remark on this clonotype: A read error may be the cause here, since a much bigger clone is one base away. The genes are TRBV28 and TRBJ1-1; the D gene is possibly TRBD1 (6 bases). The CDR3 runs 14 residues. CDR1 and CDR2 from the germline V gene are MDHEN and SYDVKM. Trimming pared 2 bases from V and 5 bases from J, leaving 12 bases between. The CDR3 spells CASSLDHRVTEAFF. DNA of the CDR3: TGTGCCAGCAGTTTAGACCACAGGGTTACTGAAGCTTTCTTT.

This clonotype was counted a few times. J is TRBJ1-4 and V is TRBV4-1; D possibly corresponds to TRBD1 (5 bases). This CDR3 contains 16 residues. Germline V gene lookup returns CDR1 MGHRA and CDR2 YSYEKL. V lost 0 bases and J 2 bases, leaving 10 bases between the germline ends. The CDR3 spells CASSQDVGLTNEKLFF. DNA of the CDR3: TGCGCCAGCAGCCAAGATGTGGGGCTGACTAATGAAAAACTGTTTTTT.

Note on this clonotype: A junction boundary mismatches the germline segment, possibly from a read error. This chain uses TRBV7-4 with TRBJ1-5; D gene ambiguous. This CDR3 is 14 amino acids long. From germline, CDR1 is SGHVT and CDR2 SQSDAQ. CDR3 sequence (DNA): TGTGCCAGCTGCTTAGGCCAGGATGGGCAGCCCCAGCATTTT. Protein: CASCLGQDGQPQHF. Full variable domain (outside the CDR3, taken from reference TRBV7-4 and TRBJ1-5): GAGVSQSPRYKVAKRGRDVALRCDSISGHVTLYWYRQTLGQGSEVLTYSQSDAQRDKSGRPSGRFSAERPERSVSTLKIQRTEQGDSAVYLCASCLGQDGQPQHFGDGTRLSIL.

CDR3 amino acids: CASSGRTGKTEAFF. The CDR3 DNA follows: TGTGCCAGCAGTGGGAGGACAGGGAAGACTGAAGCTTTCTTT. This rearrangement joins TRBV25-1 to TRBJ1-1; 8 bases line up with TRBD1. This CDR3 spans 14 amino acids. Germline loops: CDR1 MGHDK, CDR2 SYGVNS. Trimming removed 4 bases from V and 5 bases from J; junction bases left unmatched: 6.

This clonotype occurred a few times. The chain carries TRBV28 and TRBJ1-1; D is ambiguous. The CDR3 runs 14 residues. Germline V gene sequence: CDR1 MDHEN, CDR2 SYDVKM. V was pared by 8 bases and J by 0 bases, with 13 bases between. The CDR3 here is CASERAGMNTEAFF. Here the CDR3 DNA reads TGTGCCAGCGAACGGGCAGGAATGAACACTGAAGCTTTCTTT.

This clonotype turned up a few times. The rearrangement joins TRBV11-1 to TRBJ2-1; D is possibly TRBD2 (8 bases). CDR3 length: 18 residues. In germline, CDR1 is SGHAT, CDR2 FQDESV (reference sequence). With 1 base removed from V and 7 bases from J, the gap between germline ends came to 23 bases. This chain's CDR3 is CASSLERSGGGLWNEQFF. The DNA of the CDR3 is TGTGCCAGCAGCTTAGAAAGGTCGGGAGGGGGCCTCTGGAATGAGCAGTTCTTC.

The table lists this clonotype with many counts. The chain employs TRBV11-2 and TRBJ2-2, with 9 bases identical to TRBD2. CDR1 and CDR2 from the germline V gene are SGHAT and FQNNGV. The V segment lost 1 base and the J segment 2 bases; nucleotides outside the gene matches: 11. The CDR3 has 19 amino acids. This CDR3 is CASSLGGSGRLLNTGELFF. CDR3 in DNA: TGTGCCAGCAGCTTAGGAGGTAGCGGGAGATTATTAAACACCGGGGAGCTGTTTTTT.

The sample holds a few counts of this clonotype. This chain joins TRBV2 and TRBJ1-5; maybe TRBD1 (5 bases). Germline values: CDR1 SNHLY, CDR2 FYNNEI. Between the trimmed V and J ends, which lost 6 bases and 4 bases, there was a span of 13 bases. The CDR3 runs to 14 residues. CDR3 coding DNA: TGTGCCAGCAGGTCCGGGACCCTAAATCAGCCCCAGCATTTT. This sequence encodes CASRSGTLNQPQHF. The whole variable domain, filled in from reference TRBV2 and TRBJ1-5, reads EPEVTQTPSHQVTQMGQEVILRCVPISNHLYFYWYRQILGQKVEFLVSFYNNEISEKSEIFDDQFSVERPDGSNFTLKIRSTKLEDSAMYFCASRSGTLNQPQHFGDGTRLSIL.

This clonotype was seen a few times. The chain couples TRBV19 to TRBJ2-7, with 9 bases identical to TRBD1. Per the germline V gene, CDR1 is LNHDA and CDR2 is SQIVND (reference sequence). Germline trimming cut 4 bases from V and 3 bases from J; bases unmatched to any gene: 4. There are 14 residues in the CDR3. The CDR3 loop reads CASSKGTGNYEQYF. CDR3 nucleotide sequence: TGTGCCAGTAGTAAGGGGACAGGGAACTACGAGCAGTACTTC.

The rearrangement joins TRBV10-3 to TRBJ2-3; 12 nucleotides line up with TRBD2. This CDR3 has 15 residues. Germline CDR1 is ENHRY and CDR2 is SYGVKD. Germline trimming cut 3 bases from V and 4 bases from J; bases unmatched to any gene: 2. The chain's CDR3 is CAISDRLAGADTQYF. The CDR3, as DNA: TGTGCCATCAGTGACCGACTAGCGGGAGCAGATACGCAGTATTTT.

This chain uses TRBV7-3 with TRBJ2-2; TRBD2 agrees at 11 bases. Germline CDR1 reads SGHTA; CDR2 reads FQGTGA. The trim removed 5 bases at V and 9 bases at J, leaving 11 bases unmatched. This CDR3 is built from 16 residues. CDR3 region: CASSRTSGGPTRELFF. The CDR3 DNA reads TGTGCCAGCAGCAGAACTAGCGGGGGCCCTACCCGGGAGCTGTTTTTT. Full variable domain (rest looked up from reference TRBV7-3 and TRBJ2-2): GAGVSQTPSNKVTEKGKYVELRCDPISGHTALYWYRQSLGQGPEFLIYFQGTGAADDSGLPNDRFFAVRPEGSVSTLKIQRTERGDSAVYLCASSRTSGGPTRELFFGEGSRLTVL.

This clonotype was counted only a few times. V and J are TRBV30 and TRBJ2-7, with 11 nucleotides matching TRBD2. The CDR3 is 14 residues long. With 2 bases clipped from V and 6 bases from J, the junction kept 6 bases outside the gene matches. Germline V gene lookup returns CDR1 GTSNPN and CDR2 SVGIG (reference sequence). DNA of the CDR3: TGTGCCTGGAGTTATCTAGCGGGAGGTTTCGAGCAGTACTTC. Translation: CAWSYLAGGFEQYF. Complete variable domain (other parts from reference TRBV30 and TRBJ2-7): SQTIHQWPATLVQPVGSPLSLECTVEGTSNPNLYWYRQAAGRGLQLLFYSVGIGQISSEVPQNLSASRPQDRQFILSSKKLLLSDSGFYLCAWSYLAGGFEQYFGPGTRLTVT.

The rearrangement joins TRBV2 to TRBJ1-6, with 7 bases aligning to TRBD1. Losses at the gene ends were 6 bases for V and 7 bases for J; bases not matched to a gene: 6. CDR3 length: 14 residues. The germline V gene encodes CDR1 SNHLY and CDR2 FYNNEI. CDR3 in amino acids: CASRRQGVNSPLHF. The CDR3 DNA reads TGTGCCAGCAGAAGACAGGGAGTCAATTCACCCCTCCACTTT.

This clonotype was observed a few times. The chain links TRBV28 to TRBJ2-7; 13 bases match TRBD2. The germline V gene has CDR1 MDHEN and CDR2 SYDVKM. The CDR3 runs 17 residues. Unmatched junction bases numbered 5, after V lost 2 bases and J lost 1 base. Here the CDR3 reads CASSLGWTSGSSYEQYF. CDR3 nucleotide sequence: TGTGCCAGCAGTTTAGGTTGGACTAGCGGGAGTTCCTACGAGCAGTACTTC.

The chain has TRBV11-2 and TRBJ2-5; tentative D call: TRBD1 (5 bases). CDR1 and CDR2 (germline): SGHAT, FQNNGV. This CDR3 comprises 15 residues. Trimming left V 5 bases short and J 0 bases short, with 13 bases between. DNA of the CDR3: TGTGCCAGCAGCCCAGAAATACAGGACCAAGAGACCCAGTACTTC. Amino acid sequence: CASSPEIQDQETQYF.

This sequence joins TRBV24-1 and TRBJ2-1; 10 bases align to TRBD2. This CDR3 has 14 amino acids. In germline, CDR1 is KGHDR, CDR2 SFDVKD. V lost 9 bases and J lost 4; bases outside the gene matches: 5. DNA for the CDR3: TGTGCCACCTCTAGCGGGAGCCAATACAATGAGCAGTTCTTC. Translating it yields CATSSGSQYNEQFF.

This clonotype appeared a few times. In nucleotides, the CDR3 is TGTGCCAGCGGAGGGGCTAGAGATACGCAGTATTTT. Residues: CASGGARDTQYF. The V gene is TRBV28, the J gene TRBJ2-3; a weak D match, TRBD2 (6 bases). Trimming stripped 8 bases from V and 5 bases from J, with 11 bases between. The V gene's germline CDR1 is MDHEN and CDR2 SYDVKM. The CDR3 is made up of 12 amino acids.

This clonotype was observed at least ten times. CDR3 nucleotides: TGTGCCAGCAGCCAAGAAAATCCAGTGGATGAGCAGTTCTTC. Protein product: CASSQENPVDEQFF. This chain links TRBV3-1 with TRBJ2-1; no clear D gene. The V and J ends lost 0 bases and 8 bases respectively, with 11 bases between them. Germline assignment: CDR1 LGHDT and CDR2 YNNKEL (reference sequence). This CDR3 is built from 14 residues.

J is TRBJ1-5 and V is TRBV27, with 7 bases lining up with TRBD1. The V gene's germline CDR1 is MNHEY and CDR2 SMNVEV (reference sequence). The CDR3 runs 13 residues. J gave up 8 bases and V 3 bases, and 4 bases lay outside the gene matches. The chain's CDR3 is CASSFRGKEPQHF. The CDR3 DNA sequence: TGTGCCAGCAGTTTCAGGGGGAAGGAGCCCCAGCATTTT.

The J gene is TRBJ2-1, the V gene TRBV12-3 or TRBV12-4; the match to TRBD1 covers 11 bases. This CDR3 is 14 amino acids long. V was pared by 6 bases and J by 8 bases, with 6 bases of the junction left unmatched. In DNA, the CDR3 is TGTGCCAGCAGCCCGGGACAGGGGGGCTATGAGCAGTTCTTC. Protein product: CASSPGQGGYEQFF.